Given below is one T cell receptor beta chain in context. The data are from a study of blood T cell repertoires in COVID-19. Trimming at V came to 9 bases and at J to 1 base, leaving 3 bases not matched to a gene. The CDR3 is 14 residues long. Germline V gene lookup returns CDR1 KGHDR and CDR2 SFDVKD. Sequenced by immunoSEQ multiplex PCR; TCRdb stores in-frame clones only, minus some. The data contain roughly 110,000 clones, approximately 81% of them singletons. The TCR was taken from a human donor in a cohort sampled during active COVID-19. This chain links TRBV24-1 with TRBJ2-3, with 10 bases matching TRBD2. Source material: peripheral blood. The CDR3 sequence: CATSTSGGTDTQYF. The CDR3 bases are TGTGCCACCTCAACTAGCGGGGGCACAGATACGCAGTATTTT.